The sample holds a few counts of the clone carrying this T cell receptor (beta chain). The sample is drawn from a study of CD8 T cells in Susac syndrome. Random hexamers were used to reverse transcribe about 0.5 to 1 ug of RNA. TCRdb used MiXCR to reprocess the immunoSEQ multiplex PCR reads, holding one entry per CDR3 protein. The sample includes 150,000 or so distinct CDR3 sequences, just under 95% seen only once; the top ten take 0.12% to 0.15%. Per germline, CDR1 LGHDT and CDR2 YNNKEL (reference sequence). The V and J ends lost 5 bases and 2 bases respectively, with 10 bases between them. The CDR3 has 13 residues.

The source material was CD4+ T cells from PBMCs. The chain combines TRBV3-1 with TRBJ2-7; a possible D gene is TRBD1 (5 bases). The source of this sequence is a human donor in good health. The DNA of the CDR3 is TGTGCCAGCAGCTACGACAGAGCCTACGAGCAGTACTTC. It specifies CASSYDRAYEQYF.